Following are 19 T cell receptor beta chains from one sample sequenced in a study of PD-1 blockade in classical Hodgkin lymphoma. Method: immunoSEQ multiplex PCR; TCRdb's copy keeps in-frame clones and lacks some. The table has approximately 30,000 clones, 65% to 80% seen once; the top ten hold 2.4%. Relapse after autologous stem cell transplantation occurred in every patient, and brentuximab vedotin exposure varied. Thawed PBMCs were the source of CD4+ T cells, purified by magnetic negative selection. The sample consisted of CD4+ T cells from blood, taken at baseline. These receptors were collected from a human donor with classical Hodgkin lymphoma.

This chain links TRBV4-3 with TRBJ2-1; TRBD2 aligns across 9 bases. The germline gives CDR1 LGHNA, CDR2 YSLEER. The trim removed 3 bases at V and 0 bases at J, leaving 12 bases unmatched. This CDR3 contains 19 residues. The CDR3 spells CASSHGASGGSSSYNEQFF. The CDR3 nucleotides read TGCGCCAGCAGCCATGGGGCAAGCGGGGGGTCGAGCTCCTACAATGAGCAGTTCTTC.

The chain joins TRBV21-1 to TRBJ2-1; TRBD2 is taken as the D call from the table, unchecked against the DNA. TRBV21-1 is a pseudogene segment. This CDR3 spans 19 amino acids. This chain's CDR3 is CASSEKSLRRASSYNEQFF. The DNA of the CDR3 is TGTGCCAGCAGCGAAAAATCATTGCGGAGGGCTTCTTCCTACAATGAGCAGTTCTTC.

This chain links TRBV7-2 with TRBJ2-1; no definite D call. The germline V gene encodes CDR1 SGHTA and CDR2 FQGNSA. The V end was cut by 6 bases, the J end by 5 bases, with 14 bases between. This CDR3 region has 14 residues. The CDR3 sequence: CASSTLGPHNEQFF. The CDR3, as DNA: TGTGCCAGCAGTACCCTAGGACCTCACAATGAGCAGTTCTTC. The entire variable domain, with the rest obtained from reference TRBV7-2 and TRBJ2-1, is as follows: GAGVSQSPSNKVTEKGKDVELRCDPISGHTALYWYRQSLGQGLEFLIYFQGNSAPDKSGLPSDRFSAERTGGSVSTLTIQRTQQEDSAVYLCASSTLGPHNEQFFGPGTRLTVL.

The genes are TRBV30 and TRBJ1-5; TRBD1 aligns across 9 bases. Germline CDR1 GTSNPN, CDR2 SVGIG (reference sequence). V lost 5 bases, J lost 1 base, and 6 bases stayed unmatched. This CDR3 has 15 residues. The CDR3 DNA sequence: TGTGCCTGGGGGGGACAGGGTTCAAGCAATCAGCCCCAGCATTTT. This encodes CAWGGQGSSNQPQHF.

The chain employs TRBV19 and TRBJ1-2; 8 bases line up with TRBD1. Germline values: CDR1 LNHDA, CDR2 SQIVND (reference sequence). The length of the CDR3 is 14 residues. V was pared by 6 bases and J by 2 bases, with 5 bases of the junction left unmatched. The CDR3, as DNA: TGTGCCAGTAGCCGGGACAGGAAAAACTATGGCTACACCTTC. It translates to CASSRDRKNYGYTF.

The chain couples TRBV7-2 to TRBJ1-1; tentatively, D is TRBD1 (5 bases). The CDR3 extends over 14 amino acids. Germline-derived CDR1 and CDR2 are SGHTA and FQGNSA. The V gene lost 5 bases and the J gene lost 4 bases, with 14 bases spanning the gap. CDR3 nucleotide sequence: TGTGCCAGCAGCCAGAGGCGAGGGGCCACTGAAGCTTTCTTT. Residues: CASSQRRGATEAFF. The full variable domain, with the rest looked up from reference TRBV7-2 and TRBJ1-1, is GAGVSQSPSNKVTEKGKDVELRCDPISGHTALYWYRQSLGQGLEFLIYFQGNSAPDKSGLPSDRFSAERTGGSVSTLTIQRTQQEDSAVYLCASSQRRGATEAFFGQGTRLTVV.

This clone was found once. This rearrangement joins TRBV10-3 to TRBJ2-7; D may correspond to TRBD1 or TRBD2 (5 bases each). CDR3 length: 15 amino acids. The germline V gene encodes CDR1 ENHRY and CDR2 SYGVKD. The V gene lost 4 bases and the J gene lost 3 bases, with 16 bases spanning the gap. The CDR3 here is CAISAVGPGRYEQYF. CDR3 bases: TGTGCCATCAGTGCCGTGGGACCGGGACGCTACGAGCAGTACTTC.

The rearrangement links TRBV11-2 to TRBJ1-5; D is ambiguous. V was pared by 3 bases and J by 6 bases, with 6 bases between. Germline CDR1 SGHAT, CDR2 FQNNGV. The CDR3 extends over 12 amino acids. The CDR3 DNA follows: TGTGCCAGCAGCTTCCCTGGTCAGCCCCAGCATTTT. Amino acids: CASSFPGQPQHF.

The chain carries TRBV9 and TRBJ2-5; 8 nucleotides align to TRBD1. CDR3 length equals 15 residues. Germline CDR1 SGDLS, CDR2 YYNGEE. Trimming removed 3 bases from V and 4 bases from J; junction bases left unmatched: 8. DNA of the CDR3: TGTGCCAGCAGCGCAGCCCGGACAGGGATAGAGACCCAGTACTTC. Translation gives CASSAARTGIETQYF.

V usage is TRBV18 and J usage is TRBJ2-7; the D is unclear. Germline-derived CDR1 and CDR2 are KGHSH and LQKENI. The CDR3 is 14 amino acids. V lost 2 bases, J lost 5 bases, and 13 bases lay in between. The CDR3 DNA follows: TGTGCCAGCTCACCATCGTCGAATAGGGACGAGCAGTACTTC. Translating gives CASSPSSNRDEQYF.

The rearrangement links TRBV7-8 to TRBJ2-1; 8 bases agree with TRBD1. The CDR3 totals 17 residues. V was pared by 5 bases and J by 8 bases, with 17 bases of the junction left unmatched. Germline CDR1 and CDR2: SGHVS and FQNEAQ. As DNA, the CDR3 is TGTGCCAGCAGCCCGCGAACCGGGACAGGCTTCGGGGATGAGCAGTTCTTC. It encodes CASSPRTGTGFGDEQFF.

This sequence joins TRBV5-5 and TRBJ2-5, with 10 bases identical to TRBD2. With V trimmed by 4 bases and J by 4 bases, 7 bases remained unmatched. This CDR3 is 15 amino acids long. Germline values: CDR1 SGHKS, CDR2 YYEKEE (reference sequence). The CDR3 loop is CASSQSGGAPETQYF. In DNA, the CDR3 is TGTGCCAGCAGCCAAAGCGGGGGGGCACCAGAGACCCAGTACTTC.

The CDR3 is CASSIAAPGQGNSGYTF. Here the CDR3 DNA reads TGTGCCAGTAGTATCGCGGCACCGGGACAGGGGAACAGTGGCTACACCTTC. The chain recombines TRBV19 with TRBJ1-2, with 10 positions matching TRBD1. With 3 bases clipped from V and 7 bases from J, the junction kept 14 bases outside the gene matches. CDR1 and CDR2 (germline): LNHDA, SQIVND (reference sequence). The CDR3 spans 17 residues.

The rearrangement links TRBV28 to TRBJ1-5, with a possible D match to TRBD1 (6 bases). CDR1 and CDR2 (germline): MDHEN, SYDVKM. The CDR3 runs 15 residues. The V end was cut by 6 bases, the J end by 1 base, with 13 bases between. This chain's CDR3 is CASSGQPRSNQPQHF. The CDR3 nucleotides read TGTGCCAGCAGCGGACAGCCGCGGAGCAATCAGCCCCAGCATTTT.

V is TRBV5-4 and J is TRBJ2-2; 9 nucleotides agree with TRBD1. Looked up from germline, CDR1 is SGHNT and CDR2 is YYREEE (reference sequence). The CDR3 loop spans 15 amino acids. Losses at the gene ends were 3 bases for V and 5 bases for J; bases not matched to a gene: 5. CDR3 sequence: CASSSQGALTGELFF. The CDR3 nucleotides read TGTGCCAGCAGCTCACAGGGGGCGTTAACCGGGGAGCTGTTTTTT.

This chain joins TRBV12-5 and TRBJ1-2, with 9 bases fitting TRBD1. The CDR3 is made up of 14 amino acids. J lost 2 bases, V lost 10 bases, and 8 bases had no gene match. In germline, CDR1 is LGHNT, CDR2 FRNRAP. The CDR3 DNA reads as TGTGCTACCATGACAGGGGGTACCAACTATGGCTACACCTTC. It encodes CATMTGGTNYGYTF.

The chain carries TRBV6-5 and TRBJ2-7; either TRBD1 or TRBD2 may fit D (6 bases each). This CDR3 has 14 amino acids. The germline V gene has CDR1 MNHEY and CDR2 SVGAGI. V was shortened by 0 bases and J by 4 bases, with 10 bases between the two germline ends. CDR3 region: CASSYSRGVYEQYF. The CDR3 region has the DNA TGTGCCAGCAGTTACTCGAGGGGGGTTTACGAGCAGTACTTC.

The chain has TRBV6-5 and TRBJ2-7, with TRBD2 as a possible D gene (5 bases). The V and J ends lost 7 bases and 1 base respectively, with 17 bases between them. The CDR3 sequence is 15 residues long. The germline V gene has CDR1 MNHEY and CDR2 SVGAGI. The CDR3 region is CASTLTPGLSYEQYF. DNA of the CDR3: TGTGCCAGCACCTTAACTCCCGGACTTTCCTACGAGCAGTACTTC.

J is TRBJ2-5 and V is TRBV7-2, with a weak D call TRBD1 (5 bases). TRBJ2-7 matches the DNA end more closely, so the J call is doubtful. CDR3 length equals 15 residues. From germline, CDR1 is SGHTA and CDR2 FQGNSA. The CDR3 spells CASSLGYRRSYEQYF. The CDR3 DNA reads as TGTGCCAGCAGCTTAGGGTACAGGCGATCCTACGAGCAGTACTTC.